This passage covers 15 T cell receptor beta chains from one sample sequenced in a study of neurological immune-mediated disorders. MiXCR, applied by TCRdb to the 5' RACE reads, yields one record per CDR3 protein. The table lists around 79,000 distinct CDR3 sequences, approximately 14% of them singletons, with nearly 7% in the top ten. The sequencing input was PBMCs. These receptor sequences come from a woman in her fifties or sixties in good health.

This clonotype was counted many times. This rearrangement joins TRBV5-1 to TRBJ1-2, with D unresolved. V was trimmed by 0 bases and J by 0 bases, leaving 12 bases between them. The CDR3 sequence is 16 residues long. Germline lookup yields CDR1 SGHRS and CDR2 YFSETQ. The CDR3 sequence is CASSLGRHSANYGYTF. The CDR3 DNA reads as TGCGCCAGCAGCTTGGGGCGACATTCAGCTAACTATGGCTACACCTTC.

This rearrangement joins TRBV28 to TRBJ1-1; D may be TRBD1 (5 bases). This CDR3 is built from 14 residues. Trimming removed 6 bases at V and 8 bases at J, with 19 bases between. Germline loops: CDR1 MDHEN, CDR2 SYDVKM. CDR3 nucleotide sequence: TGTGCCAGCAGCTACGCAGGGTCCTGGGGGGAAGCTTTCTTT. It yields the protein CASSYAGSWGEAFF.

The V and J genes are TRBV14 and TRBJ2-1; the D gene is possibly TRBD2 (5 bases). V lost 4 bases and J 5 bases, leaving 24 bases between the germline ends. This CDR3 spans 18 amino acids. CDR1 and CDR2 from the germline V gene are SGHDN and FVKESK. CDR3 nucleotides: TGTGCCAGCAGCCCCAGAGCGAGGGCCCCTACGAAGGACAATGAGCAGTTCTTC. It encodes CASSPRARAPTKDNEQFF. Looking up the rest from reference TRBV14 and TRBJ2-1 gives the full variable domain: EAGVTQFPSHSVIEKGQTVTLRCDPISGHDNLYWYRRVMGKEIKFLLHFVKESKQDESGMPNNRFLAERTGGTYSTLKVQPAELEDSGVYFCASSPRARAPTKDNEQFFGPGTRLTVL.

This clonotype was detected many times. DNA of the CDR3: TGTGCCATCAGGACTAGCGGGAATGACAATGAGCAGTTCTTC. Amino acid sequence: CAIRTSGNDNEQFF. The chain combines TRBV10-3 with TRBJ2-1; 11 bases match TRBD2. Germline loops: CDR1 ENHRY, CDR2 SYGVKD. The CDR3 spans 14 residues. The J segment lost 5 bases and the V segment lost 6 bases, leaving 3 bases of the junction unmatched.

This clonotype was detected many times. The chain has TRBV5-6 and TRBJ1-2, with 8 bases matching TRBD1. The CDR3 length is 14 residues. Germline CDR1 is SGHDT and CDR2 is YYEEEE. The ends lost 4 bases at V and 8 bases at J; junction bases unmatched: 10. CDR3 sequence (DNA): TGTGCCAGCAGCCTAGGACAGGGTCTGGGCGGCTACACCTTC. It yields the protein CASSLGQGLGGYTF.

The chain combines TRBV3-1 with TRBJ2-3; D uncertain. The CDR3 consists of 12 residues. Germline values: CDR1 LGHDT, CDR2 YNNKEL (reference sequence). V was clipped by 2 bases and J by 9 bases, with 9 bases between them. The CDR3 nucleotides read TGTGCCAGCAGCCAAATCTCGTACACGCAGTATTTT. It specifies CASSQISYTQYF.

This clonotype came up many times. This sequence joins TRBV28 and TRBJ2-5; 9 positions match TRBD1. Germline V gene sequence: CDR1 MDHEN, CDR2 SYDVKM. The CDR3 covers 14 residues. The junction had 6 bases not matched to a gene; V was cut back by 5 bases and J by 5 bases. This CDR3 is CASSTGTGLETQYF. CDR3 nucleotide sequence: TGTGCCAGCAGTACCGGGACAGGGTTGGAGACCCAGTACTTC.

This clonotype was found many times. This sequence joins TRBV29-1 and TRBJ2-5; 7 bases match TRBD1. This CDR3 contains 14 residues. Per the germline V gene, CDR1 is SQVTM and CDR2 is ANQGSEA. With V trimmed by 7 bases and J by 4 bases, 12 bases remained unmatched. In nucleotides, the CDR3 is TGCAGCGCCACGACAGGGCCAGGAGGAGAGACCCAGTACTTC. Its translation is CSATTGPGGETQYF.

Comments on this clonotype: A single base separates this from a much larger clone, so it may be a read error. The chain is built from TRBV29-1 and TRBJ2-7; D is perhaps TRBD2 (5 bases). This CDR3 is 13 amino acids long. V was shortened by 7 bases and J by 3 bases, with 16 bases between the two germline ends. Germline CDR1 reads SQVTM; CDR2 reads ANQGSEA. CDR3 loop: CSGGLGSFYEQYF. The CDR3 DNA reads TGCAGCGGTGGACTCGGCAGCTTCTACGAGCAGTACTTC.

The table lists this clonotype with many counts. The DNA of the CDR3 is TGCAGCGTTGAAGGGGGACAGGGGGGCGATGAGCAGTTCTTC. Residues: CSVEGGQGGDEQFF. The rearrangement joins TRBV29-1 to TRBJ2-1; 11 bases are shared with TRBD1. CDR1 SQVTM and CDR2 ANQGSEA come from the germline V gene. The CDR3 is 14 amino acids. J was trimmed by 8 bases and V by 1 base; bases with no gene match: 4.

This clonotype showed up many times. This chain links TRBV6-2 or TRBV6-3 with TRBJ2-2, with 10 bases matching TRBD2. The ends lost 8 bases at V and 4 bases at J; junction bases unmatched: 4. Germline CDR1 and CDR2: MNHEY and SVGEGT. The CDR3 runs to 14 residues. CDR3 DNA sequence: TGTGCCAGCGCTAGCGGGAGCCCCACCGGGGAGCTGTTTTTT. The encoded protein is CASASGSPTGELFF.

This clonotype was seen at least ten times. This sequence joins TRBV10-3 and TRBJ2-7, with TRBD2 matching over 8 bases. Germline CDR1 is ENHRY and CDR2 is SYGVKD. The CDR3 totals 15 residues. With V trimmed by 6 bases and J by 4 bases, 11 bases remained unmatched. The CDR3 nucleotides read TGTGCCATCAGCCCGGGACTAGTGAGACCTTACGAGCAGTACTTC. Translation gives CAISPGLVRPYEQYF.

The V and J genes are TRBV7-8 and TRBJ2-7; 9 positions match TRBD1. The germline V gene has CDR1 SGHVS and CDR2 FQNEAQ. J lost 2 bases, V lost 2 bases, and 4 bases had no gene match. The CDR3 consists of 15 residues. This CDR3 is CASSLPGQGPYEQYF. As DNA, the CDR3 is TGTGCCAGCAGCTTACCGGGACAGGGACCCTACGAGCAGTACTTC. The full variable domain, with the rest looked up from reference TRBV7-8 and TRBJ2-7, is GAGVSQSPRYKVAKRGQDVALRCDPISGHVSLFWYQQALGQGPEFLTYFQNEAQLDKSGLPSDRFFAERPEGSVSTLKIQRTQQEDSAVYLCASSLPGQGPYEQYFGPGTRLTVT.

This clonotype was recorded many times. V usage is TRBV7-9 and J usage is TRBJ2-2; no firm D call. This CDR3 is built from 13 residues. CDR1 is SEHNR, CDR2 FQNEAQ, per germline (reference sequence). Trimming left V 3 bases short and J 5 bases short, with 7 bases between. The DNA for the CDR3 is TGTGCCAGCAGCTTTGACGTGACCGGGGAGCTGTTTTTT. Translation: CASSFDVTGELFF.

This clonotype was found many times. This chain joins TRBV6-6 and TRBJ2-7, with D uncertain. Germline V gene data show CDR1 as MNHNY and CDR2 as SVGAGI (reference sequence). V lost 6 bases to trimming and J lost 7 bases, with 10 bases between them. The CDR3 is 11 amino acids. CDR3 coding DNA: TGTGCCAGCAGCGGTCTACGAGAGCAGTACTTC. Its translation: CASSGLREQYF.